The clone carrying this T cell receptor (beta chain) was counted ten times or more. Its antigen remains unknown. The source of the sample is a study of T cells in Graves' hyperthyroidism and ophthalmopathy. Findings of the study overall: Ophthalmopathy and stable hyperthyroidism were told apart by a 13 V-J model.

Patients counted as stable if ophthalmopathy did not develop within 18 months. The study enrolled patients aged 18 to 65 with newly diagnosed hyperthyroidism of under 2 months' duration. Every diagnosis used clinical symptoms, serum thyroxine and TRAb, thyroid ultrasound and orbital computed tomography. It was RNA transcripts that yielded the amplified TCR beta CDR3 regions. The HTBI primer set was used in a first-round RT-PCR of the TCR CDR3. One entry per CDR3 protein, called by TCRdb with MiXCR from the multiplex PCR reads. The sample shows hundreds of thousands of distinct CDR3 sequences, 15% of them seen only once. What was sequenced was blood. The sequence was collected from a woman in her thirties with Graves' hyperthyroidism.

The CDR3 loop is CAWRQGKGNTEAFF. The DNA for the CDR3 is TGTGCCTGGAGGCAGGGGAAGGGGAACACTGAAGCTTTCTTT. This rearrangement joins TRBV30 to TRBJ1-1; a possible D gene is TRBD1 (6 bases). This CDR3 contains 14 residues. V was cut by 3 bases and J by 1 base, with 12 bases left in between. Germline lookup yields CDR1 GTSNPN and CDR2 SVGIG (reference sequence).